This T cell receptor beta chain was retrieved from a study of cytomegalovirus exposure and HLA in healthy donors. Study results and limitations: It was reported that the classifier diagnosed cytomegalovirus status with high specificity and sensitivity in both the original and validation cohorts. Across donors, sequencing depth was assumed by presence/absence analyses to be roughly uniform. When analyzed later, the rates of TCR association showed variation by HLA locus, with DRB1 the most and HLA-C the fewest. Being indistinguishable, some V segments were excluded, TRBV6-2 and TRBV6-3 among them.

Looked up from germline, CDR1 is MNHNS and CDR2 is SASEGT. There are 13 residues in the CDR3. Trimming took 4 bases from V and 5 from J, leaving 10 bases between them. The primer mix had 60 Vbeta and 13 Jbeta primers. The repertoire was sequenced with immunoSEQ multiplex PCR; TCRdb's copy has only in-frame clones and lacks some. The table includes tens of thousands of clones, about 70% detected once. As for this clone: Its antigen is unknown.

The specimen sequenced was PBMCs. The rearrangement links TRBV6-1 to TRBJ2-3, with TRBD1 as a possible D gene (5 bases). This TCR was recovered from a man aged 60-69 years in good health and CMV-seronegative. This CDR3 is CASSAGAKDTQYF. The CDR3 DNA is TGTGCCAGCAGTGCTGGGGCTAAAGATACGCAGTATTTT.